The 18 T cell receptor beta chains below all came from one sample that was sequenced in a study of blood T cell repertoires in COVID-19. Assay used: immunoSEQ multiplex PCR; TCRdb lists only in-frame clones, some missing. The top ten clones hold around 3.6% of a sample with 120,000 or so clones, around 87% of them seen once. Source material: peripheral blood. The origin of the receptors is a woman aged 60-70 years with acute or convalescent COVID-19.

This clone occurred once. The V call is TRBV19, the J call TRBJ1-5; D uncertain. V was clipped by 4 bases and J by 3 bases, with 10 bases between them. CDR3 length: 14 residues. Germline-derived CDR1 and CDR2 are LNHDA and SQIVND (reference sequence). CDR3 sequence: CASSTLDNNQPQHF. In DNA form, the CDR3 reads TGTGCCAGTAGTACCCTCGACAACAATCAGCCCCAGCATTTT.

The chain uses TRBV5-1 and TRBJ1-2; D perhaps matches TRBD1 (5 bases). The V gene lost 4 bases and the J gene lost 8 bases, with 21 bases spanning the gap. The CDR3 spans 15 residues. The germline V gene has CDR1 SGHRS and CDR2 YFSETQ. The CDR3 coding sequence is TGCGCCAGCAGCCTCGCCCTTGGGGGGGTTGAAGGCTACACCTTC. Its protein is CASSLALGGVEGYTF.

In nucleotides, the CDR3 is TGTGCCACCAGTGAGCGGGAGGGCCATGAGCAGTTCTTC. Amino acids: CATSEREGHEQFF. The rearrangement joins TRBV24-1 to TRBJ2-1; 9 bases fit TRBD2. Germline-derived CDR1 and CDR2 are KGHDR and SFDVKD. After removal of 4 bases from V and 8 bases from J, the junction contained 2 bases not matched to a gene. The CDR3 sequence is 13 residues long.

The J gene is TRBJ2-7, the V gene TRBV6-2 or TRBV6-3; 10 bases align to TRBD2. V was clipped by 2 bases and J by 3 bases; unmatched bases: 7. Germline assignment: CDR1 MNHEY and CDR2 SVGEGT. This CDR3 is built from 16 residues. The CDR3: CASSYLPTSGNYEQYV. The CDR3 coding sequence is TGTGCCAGCAGTTACCTCCCCACTAGCGGGAACTACGAGCAGTACGTC.

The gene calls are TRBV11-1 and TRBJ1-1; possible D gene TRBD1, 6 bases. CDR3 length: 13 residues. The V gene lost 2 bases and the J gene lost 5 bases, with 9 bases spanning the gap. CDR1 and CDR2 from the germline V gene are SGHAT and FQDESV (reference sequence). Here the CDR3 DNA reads TGTGCCAGCAGCTTAAAACAGGGAACTGAAGCTTTCTTT. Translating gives CASSLKQGTEAFF.

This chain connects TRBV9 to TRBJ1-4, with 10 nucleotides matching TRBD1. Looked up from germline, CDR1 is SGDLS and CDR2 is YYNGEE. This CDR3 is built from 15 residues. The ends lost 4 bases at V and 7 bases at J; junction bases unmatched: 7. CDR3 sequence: CASSPTGTGVEKLFF. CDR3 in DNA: TGTGCCAGCAGCCCCACAGGGACAGGGGTTGAAAAACTGTTTTTT.

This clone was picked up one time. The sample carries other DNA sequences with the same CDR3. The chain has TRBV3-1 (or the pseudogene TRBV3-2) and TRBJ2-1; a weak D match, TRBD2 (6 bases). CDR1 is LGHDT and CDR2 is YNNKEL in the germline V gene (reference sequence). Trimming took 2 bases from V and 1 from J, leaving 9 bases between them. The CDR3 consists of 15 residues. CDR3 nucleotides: TGTGCCAGCAGCCAACAGAGCGGGTCCTACAATGAGCAGTTCTTC. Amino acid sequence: CASSQQSGSYNEQFF.

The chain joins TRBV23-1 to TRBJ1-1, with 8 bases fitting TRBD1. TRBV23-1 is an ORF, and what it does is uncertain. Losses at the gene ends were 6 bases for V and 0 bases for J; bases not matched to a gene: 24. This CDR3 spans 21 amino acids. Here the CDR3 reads CASRFTATRSGQGYMNTEAFF. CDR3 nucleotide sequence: TGCGCCAGCAGATTTACGGCCACACGGTCCGGACAGGGATACATGAACACTGAAGCTTTCTTT.

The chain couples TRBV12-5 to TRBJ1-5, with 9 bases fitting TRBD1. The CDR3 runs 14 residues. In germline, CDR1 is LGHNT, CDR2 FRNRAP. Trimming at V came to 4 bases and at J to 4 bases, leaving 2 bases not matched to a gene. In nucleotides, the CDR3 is TGTGCTAGTGGTTCCGGACAGGGGAATCAGCCCCAGCATTTT. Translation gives CASGSGQGNQPQHF.

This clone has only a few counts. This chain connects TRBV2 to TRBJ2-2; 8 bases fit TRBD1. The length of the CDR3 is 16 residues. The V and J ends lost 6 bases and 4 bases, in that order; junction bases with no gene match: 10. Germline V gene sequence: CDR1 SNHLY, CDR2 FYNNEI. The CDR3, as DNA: TGTGCCAGCAGCCGGGACAGGCACCGGGGCACCGGGGAGCTGTTTTTT. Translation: CASSRDRHRGTGELFF.

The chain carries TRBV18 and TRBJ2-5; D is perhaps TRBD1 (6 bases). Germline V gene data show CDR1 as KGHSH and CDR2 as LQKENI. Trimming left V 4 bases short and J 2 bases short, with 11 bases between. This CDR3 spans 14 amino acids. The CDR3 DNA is TGTGCCAGCTCACTCGGACAGCTACAAGAGACCCAGTACTTC. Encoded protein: CASSLGQLQETQYF.

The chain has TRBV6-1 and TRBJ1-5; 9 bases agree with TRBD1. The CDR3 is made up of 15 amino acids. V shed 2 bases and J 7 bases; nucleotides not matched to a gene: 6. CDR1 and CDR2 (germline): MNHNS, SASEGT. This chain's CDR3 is CASSETGQGGQPQHF. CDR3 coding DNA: TGTGCCAGCAGTGAAACGGGACAGGGTGGACAGCCCCAGCATTTT.

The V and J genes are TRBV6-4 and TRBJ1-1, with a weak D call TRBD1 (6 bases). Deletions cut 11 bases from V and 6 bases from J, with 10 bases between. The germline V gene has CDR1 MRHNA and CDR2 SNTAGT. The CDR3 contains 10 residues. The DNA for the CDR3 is TGTGCCGGACCAGGGGCTGAAGCTTTCTTT. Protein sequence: CAGPGAEAFF.

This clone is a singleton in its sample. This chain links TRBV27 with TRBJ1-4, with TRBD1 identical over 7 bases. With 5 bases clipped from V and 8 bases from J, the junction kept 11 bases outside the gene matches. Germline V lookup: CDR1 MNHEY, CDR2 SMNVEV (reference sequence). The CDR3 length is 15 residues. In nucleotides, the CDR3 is TGTGCCAGCAGTCCTCGACAGGGAATTAGAGAAAAACTGTTTTTT. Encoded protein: CASSPRQGIREKLFF.

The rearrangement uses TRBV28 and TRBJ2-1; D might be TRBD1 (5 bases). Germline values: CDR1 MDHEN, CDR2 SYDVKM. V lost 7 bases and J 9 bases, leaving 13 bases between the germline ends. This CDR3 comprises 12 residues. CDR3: CASTTGASEQFF. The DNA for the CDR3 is TGTGCCAGCACCACTGGGGCGAGTGAGCAGTTCTTC.

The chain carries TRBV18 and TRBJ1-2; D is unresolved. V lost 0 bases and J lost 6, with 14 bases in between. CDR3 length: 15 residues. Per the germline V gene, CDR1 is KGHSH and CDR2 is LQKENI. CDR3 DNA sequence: TGTGCCAGCTCACCACCGGAGGGTGTTCACCATGGCTACACCTTC. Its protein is CASSPPEGVHHGYTF.

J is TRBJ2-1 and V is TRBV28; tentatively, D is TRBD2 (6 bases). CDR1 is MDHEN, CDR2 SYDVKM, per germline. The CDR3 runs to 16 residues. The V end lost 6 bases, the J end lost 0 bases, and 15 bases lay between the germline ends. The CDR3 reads CASRRAGSSSYNEQFF. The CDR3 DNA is TGTGCCAGCAGAAGGGCCGGGAGTAGCTCCTACAATGAGCAGTTCTTC.

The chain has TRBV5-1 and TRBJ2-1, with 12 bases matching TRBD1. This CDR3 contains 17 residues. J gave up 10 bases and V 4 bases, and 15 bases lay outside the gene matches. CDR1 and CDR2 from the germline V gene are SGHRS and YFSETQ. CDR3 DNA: TGCGCCAGCAGCCCAGGGACAGGGGGCGTTTTGTTACGGGAGCAGTTCTTC. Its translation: CASSPGTGGVLLREQFF.